This is a list of T cell receptor beta chains from one sample in a study of response to subunit inactivated influenza vaccine. TCRdb processed the RT-PCR reads anew with MiXCR; each CDR3 protein has one entry. In the table there are some 800,000 distinct CDR3 sequences, approximately 21% of which are singletons. Sample: PBMCs from blood, taken 5 days after vaccination. These receptors were obtained from a man aged 45-65 years who received an inactivated influenza vaccine. The CDR3 runs from the conserved cysteine through the conserved F or W. A D gene is named only where the DNA matches it firmly. The listing skips clone size in some rows; elsewhere it reads once, few, many or a size class.

V gene: TRBV6-5; CDR3 length: 16; clone size: few; D gene: TRBD2; J gene: TRBJ2-3; CDR3 DNA: TGTGCCAGCAGTTACTCGTGGGGGGGAATCACAGATACGCAGTATTTT; CDR3 protein: CASSYSWGGITDTQYF
V gene: TRBV7-2; CDR3 length: 14; clone size: NA; D gene: NA; J gene: TRBJ2-3; CDR3 DNA: TGTGCCAGCAGCTTGGGGAGCCCCCCGGATACGCAGTATTTT; CDR3 protein: CASSLGSPPDTQYF
V gene: TRBV4-3; CDR3 length: 15; clone size: NA; D gene: TRBD1; J gene: TRBJ2-4; CDR3 DNA: TGCGCCAGCAGCCGGTTGGGACAGGGCTTAAACATTCAGTACTTC; CDR3 protein: CASSRLGQGLNIQYF
V gene: TRBV7-9; CDR3 length: 15; clone size: NA; D gene: NA; J gene: TRBJ1-1; CDR3 DNA: TGTGCCAGCAGCTTAGCGGCAGGGCTGAACACTGAAGCTTTCTTT; CDR3 protein: CASSLAAGLNTEAFF
V gene: TRBV4-2; CDR3 length: 14; clone size: NA; D gene: NA; J gene: TRBJ2-5; CDR3 DNA: TGTGCCAGCAGCCAAGGACCCTCACCGGGGACCCAGTACTTC; CDR3 protein: CASSQGPSPGTQYF
V gene: TRBV18; CDR3 length: 15; clone size: NA; D gene: TRBD1; J gene: TRBJ2-3; CDR3 DNA: TGTGCCAGCTCACAACAGGGGATACGCACAGATACGCAGTATTTT; CDR3 protein: CASSQQGIRTDTQYF
V gene: TRBV7-6; CDR3 length: 13; clone size: few; D gene: NA; J gene: TRBJ2-1; CDR3 DNA: TGTGCCAGCAGTTTAAGGTTGGGAAATGAGCAGTTCTTC; CDR3 protein: CASSLRLGNEQFF
V gene: TRBV29-1; CDR3 length: 13; clone size: NA; D gene: TRBD1; J gene: TRBJ2-7; CDR3 DNA: TGCAGCGTTGGGCCAGGGGGCCCTGGCGAGCAGTACTTC; CDR3 protein: CSVGPGGPGEQYF
V gene: TRBV5-1; CDR3 length: 14; clone size: NA; D gene: NA; J gene: TRBJ1-1; CDR3 DNA: TGCGCCAGCAGCTGGGAGACAGCGAACACTGAAGCTTTCTTT; CDR3 protein: CASSWETANTEAFF
V gene: TRBV12-3/TRBV12-4; CDR3 length: 16; clone size: few; D gene: TRBD2; J gene: TRBJ2-3; CDR3 DNA: TGTGCCAGCACTTACCGACTAGCGGGGAGCACAGATACGCAGTATTTT; CDR3 protein: CASTYRLAGSTDTQYF
V gene: TRBV3-1; CDR3 length: 14; clone size: few; D gene: NA; J gene: TRBJ1-1; CDR3 DNA: TGTGCCAGCAGAGAAGCAGGGAGGGAAACTGAAGCTTTCTTT; CDR3 protein: CASREAGRETEAFF
V gene: TRBV7-2; CDR3 length: 16; clone size: NA; D gene: NA; J gene: TRBJ2-2; CDR3 DNA: TGTGCCAGCAGCTTTCCGGGACTCACGAACACCGGGGAGCTGTTTTTT; CDR3 protein: CASSFPGLTNTGELFF
V gene: TRBV6-1; CDR3 length: 14; clone size: NA; D gene: TRBD1; J gene: TRBJ2-7; CDR3 DNA: TGTGCCAGCAGTAGGAACAGGGGAGCCTACGAGCAGTACTTC; CDR3 protein: CASSRNRGAYEQYF
V gene: TRBV7-3; CDR3 length: 16; clone size: few; D gene: TRBD2; J gene: TRBJ2-1; CDR3 DNA: TGTGCCAGCAGCCCGGAGAGCGGGAGGACCTACAATGAGCAGTTCTTC; CDR3 protein: CASSPESGRTYNEQFF
V gene: TRBV27; CDR3 length: 15; clone size: NA; D gene: NA; J gene: TRBJ2-1; CDR3 DNA: TGTGCCAGCAGGCGGGACGGAAGCTCCTACAATGAGCAGTTCTTC; CDR3 protein: CASRRDGSSYNEQFF
V gene: TRBV15; CDR3 length: 12; clone size: few; D gene: TRBD1; J gene: TRBJ2-7; CDR3 DNA: TGTGCCACCGGACAGGTTTCGTACGAGCAGTACTTC; CDR3 protein: CATGQVSYEQYF
V gene: TRBV12-3/TRBV12-4; CDR3 length: 14; clone size: many; D gene: NA; J gene: TRBJ2-3; CDR3 DNA: TGTGCCAGCCGAGCAGGGCCACACACAGATACGCAGTATTTT; CDR3 protein: CASRAGPHTDTQYF
V gene: TRBV5-1; CDR3 length: 15; clone size: few; D gene: NA; J gene: TRBJ1-1; CDR3 DNA: TGCGCCAGCAGCGGGGACGCTACTTGGGGCACTGAAGCTTTCTTT; CDR3 protein: CASSGDATWGTEAFF
V gene: TRBV6-5; CDR3 length: 14; clone size: many; D gene: NA; J gene: TRBJ2-3; CDR3 DNA: TGTGCCAGCAGTTACGGGGGCTCCACAGATACGCAGTATTTT; CDR3 protein: CASSYGGSTDTQYF
V gene: TRBV3-1; CDR3 length: 16; clone size: few; D gene: NA; J gene: TRBJ2-3; CDR3 DNA: TGTGCCAGCAGCCCCAGAGGGGGACTAAGTGGTGATACGCAGTATTTT; CDR3 protein: CASSPRGGLSGDTQYF
V gene: TRBV6-2/TRBV6-3; CDR3 length: 17; clone size: NA; D gene: TRBD1; J gene: TRBJ2-1; CDR3 DNA: TGTGCCAGCACCCCATACCGGACAGGGGTGAACTACAATGAGCAGTTCTTC; CDR3 protein: CASTPYRTGVNYNEQFF
V gene: TRBV19; CDR3 length: 14; clone size: NA; D gene: NA; J gene: TRBJ2-7; CDR3 DNA: TGTGCCAGTAGTATCACGCGGAGCTCCTACGAGCAGTACTTC; CDR3 protein: CASSITRSSYEQYF
V gene: TRBV12-3/TRBV12-4; CDR3 length: 15; clone size: many; D gene: NA; J gene: TRBJ1-4; CDR3 DNA: TGTGCCAGCAGTTTGGGGTCGGGTGTGATCGAAAAACTGTTTTTT; CDR3 protein: CASSLGSGVIEKLFF
V gene: TRBV7-9; CDR3 length: 13; clone size: NA; D gene: NA; J gene: TRBJ2-5; CDR3 DNA: TGTGCCAGCAGCCAGCTACCCAAAGAGACCCAGTACTTC; CDR3 protein: CASSQLPKETQYF
V gene: TRBV19; CDR3 length: 14; clone size: few; D gene: TRBD1; J gene: TRBJ2-1; CDR3 DNA: TGTGCCAGTAGCCCCGGGACAGGGCGACATGAGCAGTTCTTC; CDR3 protein: CASSPGTGRHEQFF
V gene: TRBV10-3; CDR3 length: 17; clone size: NA; D gene: NA; J gene: TRBJ1-3; CDR3 DNA: TGTGCCATCAGTGTTGGTGGCCGCTGGAGCTCTGGAAACACCATATATTTT; CDR3 protein: CAISVGGRWSSGNTIYF
V gene: TRBV5-5; CDR3 length: 18; clone size: NA; D gene: TRBD2; J gene: TRBJ2-7; CDR3 DNA: TGTGCCAGCAGCTTGGGAAGGTTAAGTAGCGGGAGATGGTACGAGCAGTACTTC; CDR3 protein: CASSLGRLSSGRWYEQYF
V gene: TRBV20-1; CDR3 length: 16; clone size: few; D gene: TRBD1; J gene: TRBJ1-1; CDR3 DNA: TGCAGTGCTAGTCCTATGGGGGGCAGGGGGACAACTGAAGCTTTCTTT; CDR3 protein: CSASPMGGRGTTEAFF
V gene: TRBV7-2; CDR3 length: 15; clone size: few; D gene: TRBD2; J gene: TRBJ2-2; CDR3 DNA: TGTGCCAGCAGCCCCGTCGGGAGGGCGACCGGGGAGCTGTTTTTT; CDR3 protein: CASSPVGRATGELFF
V gene: TRBV6-1; CDR3 length: 14; clone size: many; D gene: NA; J gene: TRBJ2-7; CDR3 DNA: TGTGCCAGCAGTGCGTACCTGGGGGTGTACGAGCAGTACTTC; CDR3 protein: CASSAYLGVYEQYF
V gene: TRBV20-1; CDR3 length: 13; clone size: once; D gene: TRBD2; J gene: TRBJ2-7; CDR3 DNA: TGCAGTGCTGGGCTAGCGGGAGTCGTCGAGCAGTACTTC; CDR3 protein: CSAGLAGVVEQYF
V gene: TRBV14; CDR3 length: 14; clone size: NA; D gene: NA; J gene: TRBJ2-3; CDR3 DNA: TGTGCCAGCAGCCAAGAGCAGCGCCCAGATACGCAGTATTTT; CDR3 protein: CASSQEQRPDTQYF
V gene: TRBV3-1; CDR3 length: 15; clone size: few; D gene: TRBD1; J gene: TRBJ2-1; CDR3 DNA: TGTGCCAGCAGCCCCCGGGACAGGGGGTATGGTGAGCAGTTCTTC; CDR3 protein: CASSPRDRGYGEQFF
V gene: TRBV29-1; CDR3 length: 13; clone size: once; D gene: TRBD1; J gene: TRBJ1-2; CDR3 DNA: TGCAGCGTCGGACAGGTTGCGGCGAATGGCTACACCTTC; CDR3 protein: CSVGQVAANGYTF
V gene: TRBV5-1; CDR3 length: 12; clone size: many; D gene: NA; J gene: TRBJ2-1; CDR3 DNA: TGCGCCAGCAGCTTCGGCGTAAATGAGCAGTTCTTC; CDR3 protein: CASSFGVNEQFF
V gene: TRBV5-6; CDR3 length: 13; clone size: NA; D gene: NA; J gene: TRBJ2-1; CDR3 DNA: TGTGCCAGCAGCTCTGACACGGTTGGTGAGCAGTTCTTC; CDR3 protein: CASSSDTVGEQFF
V gene: TRBV28; CDR3 length: 12; clone size: NA; D gene: TRBD2; J gene: TRBJ2-7; CDR3 DNA: TGTGCCACGGGGCGGGAGAATCGGGCGCAGTACTTC; CDR3 protein: CATGRENRAQYF
V gene: TRBV6-5; CDR3 length: 15; clone size: NA; D gene: NA; J gene: TRBJ2-7; CDR3 DNA: TGTGCCAGCAGTTCCGTGGACACGCCTGGGAACGAGCAGTACTTC; CDR3 protein: CASSSVDTPGNEQYF
V gene: TRBV7-2; CDR3 length: 13; clone size: few; D gene: NA; J gene: TRBJ2-2; CDR3 DNA: TGTGCCAGCAGCCTTCCAGGGACCGGGGAGCTGTTTTTT; CDR3 protein: CASSLPGTGELFF
V gene: TRBV7-9; CDR3 length: 13; clone size: many; D gene: NA; J gene: TRBJ2-3; CDR3 DNA: TGTGCCAGCAGCTTAGCGGCTGCAGATACGCAGTATTTT; CDR3 protein: CASSLAAADTQYF
V gene: TRBV11-2; CDR3 length: 13; clone size: few; D gene: NA; J gene: TRBJ2-7; CDR3 DNA: TGTGCCAGCAGACAGGGGGGGGACTACGAGCAGTACTTC; CDR3 protein: CASRQGGDYEQYF
V gene: TRBV5-1; CDR3 length: 14; clone size: NA; D gene: NA; J gene: TRBJ2-5; CDR3 DNA: TGCGCCAGCAGCTTGACCACATTCCAAGAGACCCAGTACTTC; CDR3 protein: CASSLTTFQETQYF
V gene: TRBV20-1; CDR3 length: 16; clone size: few; D gene: TRBD2; J gene: TRBJ2-5; CDR3 DNA: TGCAGTGCTGTCGGGGCGGGGGGGAAGCGGCAAGAGACCCAGTACTTC; CDR3 protein: CSAVGAGGKRQETQYF
V gene: TRBV12-3/TRBV12-4; CDR3 length: 12; clone size: NA; D gene: NA; J gene: TRBJ2-2; CDR3 DNA: TGTGCCAGCAGACAGGATACCGGGGAGCTGTTTTTT; CDR3 protein: CASRQDTGELFF
V gene: TRBV9; CDR3 length: 16; clone size: NA; D gene: TRBD1; J gene: TRBJ2-7; CDR3 DNA: TGTGCCAGCAGCGTCCGGCCGGGACAGGCCTCCTACGAGCAGTACTTC; CDR3 protein: CASSVRPGQASYEQYF
V gene: TRBV20-1; CDR3 length: 13; clone size: few; D gene: NA; J gene: TRBJ2-5; CDR3 DNA: TGCAGTGCTAGACCGGCAGTTCAAGAGACCCAGTACTTC; CDR3 protein: CSARPAVQETQYF
V gene: TRBV11-2; CDR3 length: 11; clone size: NA; D gene: TRBD1; J gene: TRBJ2-5; CDR3 DNA: TGTGCCAGTGGGGACAGGGAGACCCAGTACTTC; CDR3 protein: CASGDRETQYF
V gene: TRBV20-1; CDR3 length: 13; clone size: NA; D gene: NA; J gene: TRBJ1-2; CDR3 DNA: TGCAGTGCTAGAGGAGCGCTAGTCTATGGCTACACCTTC; CDR3 protein: CSARGALVYGYTF
V gene: TRBV11-2; CDR3 length: 15; clone size: many; D gene: TRBD2; J gene: TRBJ2-3; CDR3 DNA: TGTGCCAGCAGCCCCACCCGGGGGGAGACAGATACGCAGTATTTT; CDR3 protein: CASSPTRGETDTQYF
V gene: TRBV11-2; CDR3 length: 12; clone size: NA; D gene: NA; J gene: TRBJ2-7; CDR3 DNA: TGTGCCAGCAGCTTAGGGGGCACGGGCAGGTACTTC; CDR3 protein: CASSLGGTGRYF
V gene: TRBV4-1; CDR3 length: 15; clone size: NA; D gene: TRBD2; J gene: TRBJ2-5; CDR3 DNA: TGCGCCAGCAGGGGGCTAGCGGGGGCCGGAGAGACCCAGTACTTC; CDR3 protein: CASRGLAGAGETQYF
V gene: TRBV6-5; CDR3 length: 14; clone size: few; D gene: TRBD2; J gene: TRBJ2-7; CDR3 DNA: TGTGCCAGCAGTTACGCGGGAGCGGAGTACGAGCAGTACTTC; CDR3 protein: CASSYAGAEYEQYF